This T cell receptor beta chain appears in the sequencing data of a study of blood T cell repertoires in COVID-19. Study in general: Acute and convalescent COVID-19 samples came from the United States, Italy and Spain. From T cells, B-cell-depleted T cells, or PBMCs came the material, which was cDNA or gDNA.

The CDR3 runs to 13 residues. Germline CDR1 and CDR2: SGHTA and FQGNSA. V dropped 10 bases and J dropped 2 bases, with 14 bases sitting between them. Original analysis: Estimation of nucleated cell counts was performed using reference gene primer amplification. Clones were read by immunoSEQ multiplex PCR, and TCRdb kept only the in-frame ones, dropping some. That table gives V, J and clone size, and the DNA gave D and trimming. The table lists about 280,000 clones, 70% to 90% of them singletons. The chain recombines TRBV7-2 with TRBJ1-1; no firm D call. The sequence was collected from a woman aged 25 to 39 with active or convalescent COVID-19. The sequenced sample consisted of peripheral blood. CDR3 nucleotides: TGTGCCACCAGTGGGCAGGCAAACACTGAAGCTTTCTTT. Its translation is CATSGQANTEAFF. The full variable domain, in which reference TRBV7-2 and TRBJ1-1 provide the parts outside the CDR3, is GAGVSQSPSNKVTEKGKDVELRCDPISGHTALYWYRQSLGQGLEFLIYFQGNSAPDKSGLPSDRFSAERTGGSVSTLTIQRTQQEDSAVYLCATSGQANTEAFFGQGTRLTVV.